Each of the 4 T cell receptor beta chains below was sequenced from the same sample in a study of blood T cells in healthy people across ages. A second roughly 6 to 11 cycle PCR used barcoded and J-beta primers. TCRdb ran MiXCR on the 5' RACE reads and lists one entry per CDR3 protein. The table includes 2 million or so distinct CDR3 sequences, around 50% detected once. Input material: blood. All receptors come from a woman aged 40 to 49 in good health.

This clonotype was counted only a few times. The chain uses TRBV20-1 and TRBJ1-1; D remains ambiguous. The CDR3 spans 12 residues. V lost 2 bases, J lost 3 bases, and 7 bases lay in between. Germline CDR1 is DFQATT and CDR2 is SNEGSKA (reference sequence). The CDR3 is CSARRVYTEAFF. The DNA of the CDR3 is TGCAGTGCTAGAAGGGTCTACACTGAAGCTTTCTTT.

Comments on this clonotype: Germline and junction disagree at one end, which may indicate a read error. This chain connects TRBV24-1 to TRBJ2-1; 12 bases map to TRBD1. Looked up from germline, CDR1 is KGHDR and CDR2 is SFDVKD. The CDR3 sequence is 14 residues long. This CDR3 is CATSGGTGGNGQFF. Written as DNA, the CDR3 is TGTGCCACCAGTGGAGGGACAGGGGGCAATGGGCAGTTCTTC.

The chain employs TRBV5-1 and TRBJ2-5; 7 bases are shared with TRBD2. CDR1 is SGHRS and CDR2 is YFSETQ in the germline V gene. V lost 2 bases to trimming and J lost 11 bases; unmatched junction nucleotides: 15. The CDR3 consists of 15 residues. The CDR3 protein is CASSLGTNEMDEQYF. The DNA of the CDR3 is TGCGCCAGCAGCTTAGGGACTAATGAGATGGATGAGCAGTACTTC. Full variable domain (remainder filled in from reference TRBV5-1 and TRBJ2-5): KAGVTQTPRYLIKTRGQQVTLSCSPISGHRSVSWYQQTPGQGLQFLFEYFSETQRNKGNFPGRFSGRQFSNSRSEMNVSTLELGDSALYLCASSLGTNEMDEQYFGPGTRLLVL.

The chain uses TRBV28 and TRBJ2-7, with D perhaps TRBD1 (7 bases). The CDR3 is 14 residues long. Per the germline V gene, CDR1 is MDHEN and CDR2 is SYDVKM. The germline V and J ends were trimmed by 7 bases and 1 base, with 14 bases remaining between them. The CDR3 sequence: CASTGGGGSYEQYF. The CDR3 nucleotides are TGTGCCAGCACCGGAGGGGGCGGATCCTACGAGCAGTACTTC.